The 27 T cell receptor beta chains given below trace back to one sample, sequenced in a study of blood T cell repertoires in COVID-19. TCRdb's copy holds only in-frame clones and misses some; the assay was immunoSEQ multiplex PCR. The data contain about 300,000 clones, 90% of them singletons. The sample was peripheral blood. Source of these receptors: a woman aged 45-65 years with COVID-19, enrolled during active disease.

This clone was seen a handful of times. The chain has TRBV4-2 and TRBJ2-7; 8 bases are a match to TRBD1. J was trimmed by 4 bases and V by 0 bases; bases with no gene match: 11. The CDR3 spans 17 residues. Per germline, CDR1 LGHNA and CDR2 YNFKEQ. CDR3 in DNA: TGTGCCAGCAGCCAAGATATAAGGTCGCAGGGGGCGTACGAGCAGTACTTC. Translated, it gives CASSQDIRSQGAYEQYF.

This rearrangement joins TRBV5-1 to TRBJ2-3; D call uncertain. CDR3 length: 12 residues. In germline, CDR1 is SGHRS, CDR2 YFSETQ. Trimming cost V 4 bases and J 0 bases, with 3 bases left between them. The CDR3 DNA sequence: TGCGCCAGCAGCCTGAGCACAGATACGCAGTATTTT. It is translated as CASSLSTDTQYF.

A single count supports this clone. V and J are TRBV7-9 and TRBJ2-7, with 11 bases aligning to TRBD2. CDR1 and CDR2 (germline): SEHNR, FQNEAQ (reference sequence). The CDR3 is 15 residues long. The V segment lost 4 bases and the J segment 3 bases; nucleotides outside the gene matches: 5. The CDR3 DNA is TGTGCCAGCAGCTACACTAGCGGGAGAGTCTACGAGCAGTACTTC. It codes for CASSYTSGRVYEQYF.

There are a few counts of this clone. The chain joins TRBV18 to TRBJ2-3; 9 positions agree with TRBD1. J lost 2 bases, V lost 5 bases, and 11 bases had no gene match. Germline CDR1 KGHSH, CDR2 LQKENI. The CDR3 extends over 17 amino acids. The CDR3 coding sequence is TGTGCCAGCTCAGCAATACACGGGACAGGGTCCACAGATACGCAGTATTTT. Translated, it gives CASSAIHGTGSTDTQYF.

J is TRBJ1-5 and V is TRBV15; tentative D call: TRBD1 (5 bases). The V and J ends lost 0 bases and 7 bases respectively, with 13 bases between them. Germline V lookup: CDR1 LNHNV, CDR2 YYDKDF (reference sequence). This CDR3 contains 15 residues. This chain's CDR3 is CATSRDPREGQPQHF. The CDR3, as DNA: TGTGCCACCAGCAGAGATCCCAGGGAAGGACAGCCCCAGCATTTT.

The gene calls are TRBV30 and TRBJ2-7; D may be TRBD1 (6 bases). The CDR3 loop spans 16 amino acids. The germline CDR1 and CDR2 sequences are GTSNPN and SVGIG (reference sequence). V lost 1 base, J lost 0 bases, and 16 bases lay in between. The chain's CDR3 is CAWSAPDSWPSYEQYF. The CDR3 coding sequence is TGTGCCTGGAGTGCCCCGGACAGCTGGCCCTCCTACGAGCAGTACTTC.

This clone was recorded only once. V is TRBV30 and J is TRBJ2-7; 7 bases align to TRBD1. Per germline, CDR1 GTSNPN and CDR2 SVGIG (reference sequence). CDR3 length: 14 amino acids. V was pared by 3 bases and J by 3 bases, with 8 bases of the junction left unmatched. This CDR3 is CAWSPRQGFYEQYF. The CDR3, as DNA: TGTGCCTGGAGCCCGAGACAGGGATTCTACGAGCAGTACTTC.

This chain connects TRBV6-5 to TRBJ1-1; 7 bases align to TRBD1. CDR1 and CDR2 from the germline V gene are MNHEY and SVGAGI. V was clipped by 2 bases and J by 10 bases; unmatched bases: 4. The CDR3 runs to 12 residues. The CDR3 region has the DNA TGTGCCAGCAGTTACGGTCAGGGGGGAGCTTTCTTT. Translating gives CASSYGQGGAFF.

Only one count was recorded for this clone. Other DNA sequences from this sample encode an identical CDR3 as well. This chain uses TRBV5-1 with TRBJ2-7, with TRBD1 as a possible D gene (6 bases). Trimming took 3 bases from V and 4 from J, leaving 8 bases between them. The CDR3 runs to 12 residues. Germline V gives CDR1 SGHRS, CDR2 YFSETQ. The CDR3 loop is CASSSDSYEQYF. In DNA form, the CDR3 reads TGCGCCAGCAGCTCGGACAGTTACGAGCAGTACTTC.

V gene TRBV9 combines with J gene TRBJ1-2, with a weak D call TRBD1 (6 bases). Germline V lookup: CDR1 SGDLS, CDR2 YYNGEE. V was pared by 0 bases and J by 1 base, with 10 bases between. The CDR3 length is 15 residues. The CDR3 bases are TGTGCCAGCAGCGTAGTTTCAGGGGTTAACTATGGCTACACCTTC. Encoded protein: CASSVVSGVNYGYTF.

CDR3 sequence reads: CASSQDQGSVAYEQYF. CDR3 DNA sequence: TGCGCCAGCAGCCAAGATCAGGGGTCGGTCGCCTACGAGCAGTACTTC. The rearrangement links TRBV4-3 to TRBJ2-7; TRBD1 might be the D (6 bases). V lost 0 bases to trimming and J lost 2 bases, with 14 bases between them. The germline gives CDR1 LGHNA, CDR2 YSLEER. The CDR3 extends over 16 amino acids.

This clone came up a few times. V usage is TRBV19 and J usage is TRBJ1-5; D call uncertain. CDR1 and CDR2 from the germline V gene are LNHDA and SQIVND (reference sequence). V was trimmed by 1 base and J by 3 bases, leaving 10 bases between them. This CDR3 contains 15 residues. The DNA of the CDR3 is TGTGCCAGTAGTATAGGGGTAGCGTCCAATCAGCCCCAGCATTTT. Translated, it gives CASSIGVASNQPQHF. Full variable domain (rest looked up from reference TRBV19 and TRBJ1-5): DGGITQSPKYLFRKEGQNVTLSCEQNLNHDAMYWYRQDPGQGLRLIYYSQIVNDFQKGDIAEGYSVSREKKESFPLTVTSAQKNPTAFYLCASSIGVASNQPQHFGDGTRLSIL.

The rearrangement uses TRBV9 and TRBJ2-7; 8 positions match TRBD2. Unmatched junction bases numbered 16, after V lost 4 bases and J lost 7 bases. CDR3 length: 16 amino acids. Germline loops: CDR1 SGDLS, CDR2 YYNGEE. In DNA, the CDR3 is TGTGCCAGCAGCTCGGGAAGGCGGGAGGCTGGTGGGGAGCAGTACTTC. This gives the protein CASSSGRREAGGEQYF.

This rearrangement joins TRBV6-1 to TRBJ2-1, with D perhaps matching TRBD2 (6 bases). V lost 2 bases and J 3 bases, leaving 11 bases between the germline ends. Per germline, CDR1 MNHNS and CDR2 SASEGT. This CDR3 is built from 15 residues. The CDR3 region is CASSEYSGHYNEQFF. The DNA for the CDR3 is TGTGCCAGCAGTGAATATAGCGGTCACTACAATGAGCAGTTCTTC.

This sequence joins TRBV4-3 and TRBJ1-5; no clear D gene. CDR1 and CDR2 from the germline V gene are LGHNA and YSLEER. The V gene lost 0 bases and the J gene lost 4 bases, with 10 bases spanning the gap. The CDR3 spans 15 residues. The CDR3 sequence: CASSQDTSRNQPQHF. CDR3 bases: TGCGCCAGCAGCCAAGATACGAGCCGGAATCAGCCCCAGCATTTT.

The gene calls are TRBV5-1 and TRBJ2-7, with 11 bases matching TRBD2. With V trimmed by 4 bases and J by 0 bases, 6 bases remained unmatched. This CDR3 has 16 amino acids. Germline CDR1 reads SGHRS; CDR2 reads YFSETQ. The CDR3 loop reads CASSMLAGGSSYEQYF. The CDR3 DNA reads as TGCGCCAGCAGCATGTTAGCGGGAGGGTCCTCCTACGAGCAGTACTTC.

The CDR3 reads CASNRLVPDTQYF. The CDR3 DNA reads TGTGCCAGCAATCGGCTAGTCCCAGATACGCAGTATTTT. The V gene is TRBV2, the J gene TRBJ2-3, with D unresolved. This CDR3 has 13 residues. Per the germline V gene, CDR1 is SNHLY and CDR2 is FYNNEI. V dropped 7 bases and J dropped 4 bases, with 12 bases sitting between them.

This clone came up once. The chain carries TRBV7-2 and TRBJ1-2; the match to TRBD1 covers 8 bases. The CDR3 extends over 14 amino acids. V trimming: 5 bases; J trimming: 8 bases; junction bases outside the gene matches: 10. The germline gives CDR1 SGHTA, CDR2 FQGNSA. The CDR3 protein is CASSPDRGATGYTF. CDR3 DNA: TGTGCCAGCAGCCCCGACAGGGGAGCGACGGGCTACACCTTC.

The genes are TRBV7-6 and TRBJ2-1, with TRBD2 matching over 12 bases. Germline lookup yields CDR1 SGHVS and CDR2 FNYEAQ. The V segment lost 0 bases and the J segment 8 bases; nucleotides outside the gene matches: 5. This CDR3 spans 16 amino acids. CDR3 DNA: TGTGCCAGCAGCTTAGCCCCTAGCGGGAGGGCGGATGAGCAGTTCTTC. Translated, it gives CASSLAPSGRADEQFF.

The chain links TRBV12-5 to TRBJ2-6; a possible D gene is TRBD2 (7 bases). Deletions cut 0 bases from V and 4 bases from J, with 13 bases between. The CDR3 is 17 amino acids. The germline V gene encodes CDR1 LGHNT and CDR2 FRNRAP. The DNA for the CDR3 is TGTGCTAGTGGTTTGGTACGGGGGGCGCCGGGGGCCAACGTCCTGACTTTC. Translated, it gives CASGLVRGAPGANVLTF.

Here the CDR3 reads CASSYEQGRPQHF. CDR3 nucleotides: TGTGCCAGCAGTTACGAACAGGGTAGGCCCCAGCATTTT. V usage is TRBV6-5 and J usage is TRBJ1-5, with D possibly TRBD1 on 6 matching bases. Trimming took 2 bases from V and 9 from J, leaving 11 bases between them. This CDR3 has 13 residues. Germline CDR1 and CDR2: MNHEY and SVGAGI.

By its share, this clone is medium-sized. The J gene is TRBJ2-2, the V gene TRBV6-5; no clear D. CDR3 length equals 15 residues. V lost 0 bases and J 4 bases, leaving 9 bases between the germline ends. Germline CDR1 and CDR2: MNHEY and SVGAGI. CDR3 nucleotide sequence: TGTGCCAGCAGTTACTCGGAGATCGGCACCGGGGAGCTGTTTTTT. Translated: CASSYSEIGTGELFF.

The chain is built from TRBV5-6 and TRBJ2-7; D is perhaps TRBD2 (5 bases). The germline V gene encodes CDR1 SGHDT and CDR2 YYEEEE. CDR3 length equals 18 residues. Deletions cut 4 bases from V and 0 bases from J, with 23 bases between. As DNA, the CDR3 is TGTGCCAGCAGCATACGTGGGTTGGGGAGTATAATCTCCTACGAGCAGTACTTC. This sequence encodes CASSIRGLGSIISYEQYF. Full variable domain (remainder filled in from reference TRBV5-6 and TRBJ2-7): DAGVTQSPTHLIKTRGQQVTLRCSPKSGHDTVSWYQQALGQGPQFIFQYYEEEERQRGNFPDRFSGHQFPNYSSELNVNALLLGDSALYLCASSIRGLGSIISYEQYFGPGTRLTVT.

This clone is a singleton in its sample. The V call is TRBV6-6, the J call TRBJ2-6, with D maybe TRBD2 (6 bases). V was trimmed by 3 bases and J by 8 bases, leaving 17 bases between them. Germline V gene lookup returns CDR1 MNHNY and CDR2 SVGAGI (reference sequence). The CDR3 is 16 residues long. The CDR3 loop reads CASSYSGGKGTNVLTF. The CDR3 DNA follows: TGTGCCAGCAGTTATAGTGGGGGGAAGGGGACCAACGTCCTGACTTTC.

The chain employs TRBV5-3 and TRBJ2-1, with a tentative D call TRBD1 (5 bases). TRBV5-3 carries the ORF label, with uncertain function. The CDR3 covers 18 residues. The ends were cut back, 3 bases at V and 5 bases at J, with 24 bases in the middle. The CDR3 DNA is TGTGCCAGAAGCTCACCCTTCCGACAGCCAACATTAAACAATGAGCAGTTCTTC. This translates into CARSSPFRQPTLNNEQFF.

The J gene is TRBJ2-1, the V gene TRBV5-1; 9 bases are shared with TRBD2. Per the germline V gene, CDR1 is SGHRS and CDR2 is YFSETQ. This CDR3 is built from 15 residues. The V gene end was trimmed by 0 bases and the J gene end by 7 bases; junction bases not matched to a gene: 5. CDR3 in DNA: TGCGCCAGCAGCTTGGTAGCGGGAGTGGGGAATGAGCAGTTCTTC. It is translated as CASSLVAGVGNEQFF.

The CDR3 DNA reads as TGTGCCAGCAGCCAAGGACAAGAAGCCTACGAGCAGTACTTC. It yields the protein CASSQGQEAYEQYF. J is TRBJ2-7 and V is TRBV7-2; D might be TRBD1 (5 bases). Germline V gene sequence: CDR1 SGHTA, CDR2 FQGNSA. There are 14 residues in the CDR3. V lost 5 bases and J lost 2, with 13 bases in between.